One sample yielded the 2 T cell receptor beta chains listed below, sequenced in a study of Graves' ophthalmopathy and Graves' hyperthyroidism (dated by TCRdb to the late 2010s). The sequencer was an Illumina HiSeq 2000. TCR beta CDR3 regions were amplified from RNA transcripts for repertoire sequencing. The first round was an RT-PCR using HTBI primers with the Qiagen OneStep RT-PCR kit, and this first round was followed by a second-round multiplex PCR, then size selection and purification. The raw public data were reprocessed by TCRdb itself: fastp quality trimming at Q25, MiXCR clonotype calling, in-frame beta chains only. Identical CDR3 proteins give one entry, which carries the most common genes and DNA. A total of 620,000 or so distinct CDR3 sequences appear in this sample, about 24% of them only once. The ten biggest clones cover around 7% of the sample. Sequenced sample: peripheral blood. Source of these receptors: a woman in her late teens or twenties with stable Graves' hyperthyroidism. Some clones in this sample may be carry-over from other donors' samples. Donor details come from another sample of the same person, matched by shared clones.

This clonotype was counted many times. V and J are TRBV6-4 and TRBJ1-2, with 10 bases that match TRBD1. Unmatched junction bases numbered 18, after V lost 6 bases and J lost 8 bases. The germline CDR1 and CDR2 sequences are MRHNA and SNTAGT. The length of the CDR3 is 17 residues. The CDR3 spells CASSRQGAFSLSVGYTF. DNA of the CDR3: TGTGCCAGCAGCAGACAGGGGGCCTTTTCCCTTTCGGTCGGCTACACCTTC.

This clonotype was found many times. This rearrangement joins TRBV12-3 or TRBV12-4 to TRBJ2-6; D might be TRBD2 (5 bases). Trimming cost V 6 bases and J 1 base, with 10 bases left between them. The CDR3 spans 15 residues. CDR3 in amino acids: CASRLRGSGANVLTF. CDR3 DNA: TGTGCCAGCAGACTTCGGGGATCTGGGGCCAACGTCCTGACTTTC.